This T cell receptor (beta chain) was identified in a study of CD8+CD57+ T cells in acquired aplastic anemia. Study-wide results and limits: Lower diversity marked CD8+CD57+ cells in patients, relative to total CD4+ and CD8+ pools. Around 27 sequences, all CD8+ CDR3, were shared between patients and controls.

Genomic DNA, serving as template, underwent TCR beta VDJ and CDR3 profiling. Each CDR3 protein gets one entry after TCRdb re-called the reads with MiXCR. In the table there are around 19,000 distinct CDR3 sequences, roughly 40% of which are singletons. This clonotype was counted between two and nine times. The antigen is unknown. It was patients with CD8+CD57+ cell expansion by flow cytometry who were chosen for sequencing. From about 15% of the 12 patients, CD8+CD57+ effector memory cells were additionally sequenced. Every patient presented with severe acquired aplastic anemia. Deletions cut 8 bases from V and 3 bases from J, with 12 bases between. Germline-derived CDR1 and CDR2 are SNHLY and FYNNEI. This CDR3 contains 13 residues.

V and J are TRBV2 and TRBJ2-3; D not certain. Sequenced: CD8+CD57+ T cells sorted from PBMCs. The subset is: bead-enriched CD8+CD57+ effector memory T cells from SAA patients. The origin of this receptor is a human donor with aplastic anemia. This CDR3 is CASHTVGTDTQYF. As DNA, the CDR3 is TGTGCCAGCCATACAGTAGGAACAGATACGCAGTATTTT.